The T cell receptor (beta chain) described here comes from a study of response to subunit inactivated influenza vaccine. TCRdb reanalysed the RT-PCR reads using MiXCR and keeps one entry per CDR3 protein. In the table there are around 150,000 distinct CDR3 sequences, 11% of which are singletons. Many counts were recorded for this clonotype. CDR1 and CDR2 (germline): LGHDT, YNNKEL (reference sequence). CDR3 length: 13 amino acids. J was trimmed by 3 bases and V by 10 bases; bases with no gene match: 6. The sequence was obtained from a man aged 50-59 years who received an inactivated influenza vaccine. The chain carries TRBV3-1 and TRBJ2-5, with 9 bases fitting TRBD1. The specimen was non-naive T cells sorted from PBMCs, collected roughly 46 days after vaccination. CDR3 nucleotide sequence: TGTGCCACCGCCGGGACAGGGAAAGAGACCCAGTACTTC. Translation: CATAGTGKETQYF.